This is a list of T cell receptor beta chains from one sample in a study of shared clonotypes between healthy human individuals. TCRdb's table, derived via immunoSEQ multiplex PCR, lists solely in-frame clones and lacks some. In the table there are millions of clones, about 95% of which are singletons. The sample consisted of naive CD8+ T cells sorted from blood. The source of these receptors is a man younger than 30 in good health. The CDR3 runs from the conserved cysteine through the conserved F or W. Rows give clone size only sometimes, using once, few, many, or a class for an expanded clone.

abundance,v_gene,j_gene,CDR3aa
NA,TRBV28,TRBJ2-7,CASRLLDRGTYEQYF
NA,TRBV7-9,TRBJ2-7,CASSLEGLSYEQYF
NA,TRBV9,TRBJ2-2,CASSVGRLAGTTGELFF
few,TRBV6-1,TRBJ2-7,CASSEVGARSYEQYF
once,TRBV10-3,TRBJ2-5,CAISGPNQETQYF
NA,TRBV28,TRBJ2-1,CASSSLAGEGSYNEQFF
NA,TRBV9,TRBJ2-3,CASSVDGGETDTQYF
NA,TRBV2,TRBJ2-7,CASSPGTAYEQYF
NA,TRBV4-3,TRBJ2-5,CASSQDWGSAQETQYF
NA,TRBV9,TRBJ2-1,CASSVDPSSYNEQFF
NA,TRBV6-5,TRBJ1-6,CASSYADDSPLHF
NA,TRBV4-1,TRBJ2-2,CASSHGSGELFF
NA,TRBV4-1,TRBJ2-3,CASSQDSGRDTQYF
NA,TRBV4-1,TRBJ2-1,CASSQEPGQGVYGEQFF
NA,TRBV9,TRBJ2-7,CASSAQGNSYEQYF
NA,TRBV7-9,TRBJ2-7,CASSRGQFLEQYF
NA,TRBV18,TRBJ1-2,CASSPPQEGDYGYTF
NA,TRBV9,TRBJ1-5,CASSVGQGLNQPQHF
NA,TRBV6-1,TRBJ1-1,CASGTEIGFNTEAFF
NA,TRBV29-1,TRBJ2-1,CSVERWSSYNEQFF
NA,TRBV12-5,TRBJ2-2,CASGEDSYTGELFF
NA,TRBV6-5,TRBJ2-5,CASSKTVLETQYF
NA,TRBV4-3,TRBJ2-2,CASSPGTAYTGELFF
once,TRBV7-9,TRBJ1-1,CAWEGASPEAFF
NA,TRBV19,TRBJ1-1,CASSAGPLLGAFF
NA,TRBV19,TRBJ2-7,CASSTETGISYEQYF
NA,TRBV14,TRBJ2-7,CASSQIGLTYEQYF
NA,TRBV5-1,TRBJ2-3,CASSRRGTTTDTQYF
NA,TRBV10-1,TRBJ2-2,CASSWTGEKTGELFF
NA,TRBV2,TRBJ2-7,CASSWDSLDGREQYF
NA,TRBV9,TRBJ2-4,CASSVGGHAKNIQYF
NA,TRBV5-4,TRBJ2-7,CASSSTGKSYEQYF
NA,TRBV7-6,TRBJ2-1,CASSLGDYGYNEQFF
NA,TRBV10-3,TRBJ2-5,CAIRDRGEGETQYF
NA,TRBV9,TRBJ1-2,CASSVGSGANYGYTF
NA,TRBV7-9,TRBJ2-5,CASSPARGDETQYF
NA,TRBV10-3,TRBJ2-7,CAIRDHSSDRGSYEQYF
NA,TRBV7-8,TRBJ2-7,CASSLAGLADYEQYF
NA,TRBV7-7,TRBJ2-7,CASSLSQGYEQYF
NA,TRBV2,TRBJ2-7,CARSGLAFYEQYF
NA,TRBV29-1,TRBJ2-7,CSVTRGGDQYF
NA,TRBV19,TRBJ1-5,CASRAGTLSNQPQHF
once,TRBV7-9,TRBJ2-5,CASSSPQETQYF
NA,TRBV9,TRBJ2-3,CASSVVTTDTQYF
once,TRBV4-1,TRBJ2-3,CASSHLENSGNADTQYF
NA,TRBV5-1,TRBJ2-7,CASSGQRQGDSYEQYF
NA,TRBV7-9,TRBJ2-5,CASSSLLEETQYF
NA,TRBV6-5,TRBJ1-3,CASSYMTASGNTIYF
NA,TRBV4-1,TRBJ2-3,CASSQGLAGGPDTQYF
NA,TRBV27,TRBJ2-7,CASSPVGQGDYEQYF
NA,TRBV4-1,TRBJ2-7,CASSQDLSTTYEQYF
NA,TRBV4-2,TRBJ2-5,CASSQGVAGGIQETQYF
NA,TRBV7-8,TRBJ1-6,CASSSELGYSPLHF